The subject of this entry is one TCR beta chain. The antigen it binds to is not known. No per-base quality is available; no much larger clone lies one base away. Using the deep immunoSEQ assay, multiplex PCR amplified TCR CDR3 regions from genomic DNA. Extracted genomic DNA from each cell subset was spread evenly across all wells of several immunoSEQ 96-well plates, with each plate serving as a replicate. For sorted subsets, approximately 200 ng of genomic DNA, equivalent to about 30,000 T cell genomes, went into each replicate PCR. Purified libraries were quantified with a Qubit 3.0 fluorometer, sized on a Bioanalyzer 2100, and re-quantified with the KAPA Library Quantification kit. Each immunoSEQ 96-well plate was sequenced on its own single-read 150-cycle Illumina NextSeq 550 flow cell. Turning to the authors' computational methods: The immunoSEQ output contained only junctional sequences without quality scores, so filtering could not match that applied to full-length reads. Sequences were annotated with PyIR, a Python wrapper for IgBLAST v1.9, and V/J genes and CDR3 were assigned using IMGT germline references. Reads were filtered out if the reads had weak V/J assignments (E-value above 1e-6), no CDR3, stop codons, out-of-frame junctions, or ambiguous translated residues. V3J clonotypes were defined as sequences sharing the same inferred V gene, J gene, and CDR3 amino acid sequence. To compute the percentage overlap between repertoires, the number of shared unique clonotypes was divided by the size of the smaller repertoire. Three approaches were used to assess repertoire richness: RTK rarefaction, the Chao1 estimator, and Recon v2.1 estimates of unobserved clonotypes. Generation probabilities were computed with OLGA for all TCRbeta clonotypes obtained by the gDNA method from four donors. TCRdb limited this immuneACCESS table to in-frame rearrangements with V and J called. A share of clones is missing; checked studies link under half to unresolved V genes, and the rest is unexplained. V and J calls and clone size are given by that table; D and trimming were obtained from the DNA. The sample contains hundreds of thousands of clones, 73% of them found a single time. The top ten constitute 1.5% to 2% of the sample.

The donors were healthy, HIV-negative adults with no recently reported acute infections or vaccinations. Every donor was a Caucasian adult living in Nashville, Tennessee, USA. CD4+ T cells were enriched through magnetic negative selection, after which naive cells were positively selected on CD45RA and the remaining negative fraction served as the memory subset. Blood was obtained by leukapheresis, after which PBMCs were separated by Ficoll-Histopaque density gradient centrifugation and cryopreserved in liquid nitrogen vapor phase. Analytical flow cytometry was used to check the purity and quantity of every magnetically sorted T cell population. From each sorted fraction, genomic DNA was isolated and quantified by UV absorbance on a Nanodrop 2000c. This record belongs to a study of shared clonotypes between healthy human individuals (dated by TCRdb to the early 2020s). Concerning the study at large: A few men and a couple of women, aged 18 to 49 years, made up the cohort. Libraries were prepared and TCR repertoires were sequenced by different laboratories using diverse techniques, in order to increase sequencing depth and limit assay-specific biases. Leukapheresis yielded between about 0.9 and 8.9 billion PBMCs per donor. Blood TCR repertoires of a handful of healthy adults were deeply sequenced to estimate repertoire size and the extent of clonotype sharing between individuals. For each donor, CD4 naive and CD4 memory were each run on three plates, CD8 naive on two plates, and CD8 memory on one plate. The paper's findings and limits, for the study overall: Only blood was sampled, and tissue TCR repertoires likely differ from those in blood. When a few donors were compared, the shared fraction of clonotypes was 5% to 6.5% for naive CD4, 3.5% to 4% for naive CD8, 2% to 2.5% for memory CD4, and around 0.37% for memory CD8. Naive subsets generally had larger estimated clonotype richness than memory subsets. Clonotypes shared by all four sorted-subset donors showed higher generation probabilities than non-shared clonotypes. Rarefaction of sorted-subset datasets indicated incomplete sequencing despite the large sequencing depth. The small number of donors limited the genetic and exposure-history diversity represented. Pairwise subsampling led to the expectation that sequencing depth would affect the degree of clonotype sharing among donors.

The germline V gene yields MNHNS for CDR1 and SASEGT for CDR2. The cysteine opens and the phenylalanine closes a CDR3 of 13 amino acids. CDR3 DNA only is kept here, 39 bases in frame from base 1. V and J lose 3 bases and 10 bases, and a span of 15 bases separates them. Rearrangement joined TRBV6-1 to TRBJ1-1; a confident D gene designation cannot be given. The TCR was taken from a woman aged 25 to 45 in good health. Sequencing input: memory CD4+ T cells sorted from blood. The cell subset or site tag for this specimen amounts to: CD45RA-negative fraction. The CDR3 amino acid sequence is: CASSESISFGAFF. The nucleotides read TGTGCCAGCAGTGAGTCTATTTCCTTCGGAGCTTTCTTT.